What follows are 5 T cell receptor beta chains derived from one specimen sequenced in a study of blood T cell repertoires in COVID-19. Repertoires were generated with immunoSEQ multiplex PCR, while TCRdb's copy carries only in-frame clones and drops some. Here the sample spans more than 250,000 clones, 88% being singletons. The sequenced sample consisted of PBMCs or T cells enriched from blood (not recorded which). All receptors come from a woman aged 35 to 49 with acute COVID-19.

CDR3 sequence (DNA): TGTGCCAGCAGCGTAAGGAGTTCATGGGATTCACCCCTCCACTTT. It yields the protein CASSVRSSWDSPLHF. V usage is TRBV9 and J usage is TRBJ1-6; D not resolved. The V end was cut by 1 base, the J end by 8 bases, with 13 bases between. The CDR3 is made up of 15 amino acids. CDR1 is SGDLS and CDR2 is YYNGEE in the germline V gene.

V usage is TRBV7-6 and J usage is TRBJ2-2; 14 nucleotides align to TRBD2. The CDR3 is 18 amino acids. Germline V gene data show CDR1 as SGHVS and CDR2 as FNYEAQ. The V and J ends lost 5 bases and 1 base, in that order; junction bases with no gene match: 6. CDR3 amino acids: CASSKGLAGELNTGELFF. The CDR3 nucleotides are TGTGCCAGCAGCAAGGGACTAGCGGGAGAGCTGAACACCGGGGAGCTGTTTTTT.

This chain connects TRBV19 to TRBJ1-5; D possibly corresponds to TRBD1 (6 bases). Germline assignment: CDR1 LNHDA and CDR2 SQIVND (reference sequence). V was trimmed by 2 bases and J by 4 bases, leaving 18 bases between them. This CDR3 spans 17 amino acids. CDR3 in amino acids: CASSIMGRQEANQPQHF. Written as DNA, the CDR3 is TGTGCCAGTAGTATAATGGGAAGACAGGAGGCAAATCAGCCCCAGCATTTT.

The chain employs TRBV18 and TRBJ1-2; maybe TRBD1 (6 bases). The germline V and J ends were trimmed by 0 bases and 1 base, with 15 bases remaining between them. CDR1 and CDR2 (germline): KGHSH, LQKENI. CDR3 length equals 17 residues. For the CDR3, the DNA is TGTGCCAGCTCACCACCGACAGGCCCCGCCGGTAACTATGGCTACACCTTC. As protein: CASSPPTGPAGNYGYTF.

The chain's CDR3 is CATHTGGSGNYGYTF. The CDR3 bases are TGTGCCACTCACACAGGGGGGTCCGGTAACTATGGCTACACCTTC. The V call is TRBV24-1, the J call TRBJ1-2; 8 bases fit TRBD1. With V trimmed by 10 bases and J by 1 base, 10 bases remained unmatched. CDR3 length: 15 residues. CDR1 is KGHDR and CDR2 is SFDVKD in the germline V gene.